This is a list of T cell receptor beta chains from one sample in a study of OX40 agonist ivuxolimab in advanced cancers. Profiled with immunoSEQ multiplex PCR; TCRdb holds only in-frame clones, not every one. In the table there are fewer than 40,000 clones, 80% to 85% of which are singletons. The sequenced sample was CD4+ or CD8+ T cells sorted from blood, obtained in a trial of the OX40 agonist ivuxolimab. The source of these receptors is an adult with an advanced solid tumor such as melanoma, head and neck, liver or kidney cancer. The conserved cysteine and the conserved F or W are not part of the CDR3 here.

TRBV7-9	TRBJ1-4	ASSSRESLTNEKLF
TRBV4-1	TRBJ1-1	ASSRETTGAIEAF
TRBV28	TRBJ1-2	ASSRDRAGYGYT
TRBV6-5	TRBJ1-5	ASRISGGANQPQH
TRBV9	TRBJ1-2	ASSVAGGRYGYT
TRBV19	TRBJ1-5	ASTLIPTDAVVYQPQH
TRBV7-9	TRBJ1-1	ASSLRTGGMTEAF
TRBV6-6	TRBJ1-5	ASTTGDRGNQPQH
TRBV27	TRBJ1-2	ASRPREGTNYGYT
TRBV7-2	TRBJ1-5	ASSLEGTGQPQH
TRBV7-9	TRBJ2-5	ASSSGLAGGETQY
TRBV10-3	TRBJ2-5	AISGTSGQETQY
TRBV30	TRBJ1-4	AWSVSPSTNEKLF
TRBV4-1	TRBJ2-5	ASSQEYELAGVETQY
TRBV6-1	TRBJ2-5	ASGGVETQY
TRBV18	TRBJ2-1	ASSSKSEQF
TRBV7-8	TRBJ1-2	ASSRYTGSANYGYT
TRBV7-7	TRBJ2-5	ASSPGTGIGTQY
TRBV6-5	TRBJ1-3	AISGLPSSGNTIY
TRBV10-2	TRBJ1-1	ASSDLSGKYTEAF
TRBV5-1	TRBJ1-1	ASSLRFGGKDTEAF
TRBV18	TRBJ2-1	ASSLLAGEEQF
TRBV18	TRBJ2-1	ASSLSGTSGYNEQF
TRBV6-4	TRBJ1-2	ASSDSPSGNYGYT
TRBV7-3	TRBJ2-3	ASSYSAESTDTQY
TRBV28	TRBJ2-7	ASSLGTYEQY
TRBV11-1	TRBJ2-7	ASSPGTGYEQY
TRBV18	TRBJ1-5	ASQGTGNQPQH
TRBV5-4	TRBJ1-3	ATKQGASGGNTIY
TRBV5-1	TRBJ2-5	ASSLSPGKETQY
TRBV19	TRBJ1-2	ASSMQGNYGYT
TRBV27	TRBJ2-7	ASSLGDSYEQY
TRBV30	TRBJ1-3	AWSPRGLSGNTIY
TRBV7-2	TRBJ2-1	ASSPRRGFLGYEQF
TRBV4-2	TRBJ2-1	ASSQRGGEQF
TRBV7-2	TRBJ2-3	ASSLRGGTQY
TRBV29-1	TRBJ1-1	SVEGTAGNTEAF
TRBV5-1	TRBJ2-7	ASSQGLAGGTYEQY
TRBV28	TRBJ2-7	ASSSQGGGTYEQY
TRBV7-8	TRBJ2-1	ASSFVAGGPGDEQF
TRBV7-9	TRBJ2-6	ASSLRDGANVLT
TRBV28	TRBJ2-1	ASRSGTGFL
TRBV6-5	TRBJ2-5	ASSFPGDGETQY
TRBV11-2	TRBJ2-5	ASGAETQY
TRBV18	TRBJ2-3	ASSPAGGRDTQY
TRBV5-6	TRBJ2-4	ASSFWAGNDIQY
TRBV4-1	TRBJ2-1	ASSQGRGQYNEQF
TRBV7-2	TRBJ2-5	ASSLGGAGGETQY
TRBV6-6	TRBJ1-5	ASSPGQRSQPQH
TRBV5-4	TRBJ2-3	ASSLGRKRTDTQY
TRBV27	TRBJ2-7	ASRNRPVSKEQY
TRBV2	TRBJ2-1	ASSGGGDSSYNEQF